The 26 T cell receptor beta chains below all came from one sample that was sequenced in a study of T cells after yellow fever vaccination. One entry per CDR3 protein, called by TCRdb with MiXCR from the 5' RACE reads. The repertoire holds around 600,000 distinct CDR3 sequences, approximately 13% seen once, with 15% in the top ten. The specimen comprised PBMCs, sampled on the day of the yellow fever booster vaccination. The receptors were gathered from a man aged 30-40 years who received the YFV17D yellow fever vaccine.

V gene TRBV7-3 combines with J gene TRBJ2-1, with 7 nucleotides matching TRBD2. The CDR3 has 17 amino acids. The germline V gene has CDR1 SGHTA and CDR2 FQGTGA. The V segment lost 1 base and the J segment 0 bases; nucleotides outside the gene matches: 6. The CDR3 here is CASSLNPAGVSYNEQFF. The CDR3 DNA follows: TGTGCCAGCAGCTTAAATCCGGCGGGGGTCTCCTACAATGAGCAGTTCTTC.

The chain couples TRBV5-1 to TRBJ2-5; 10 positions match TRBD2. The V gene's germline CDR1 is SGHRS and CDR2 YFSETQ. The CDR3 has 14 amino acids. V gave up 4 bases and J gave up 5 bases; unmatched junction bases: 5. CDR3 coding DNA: TGCGCCAGCAGCCCTCTAGCGGGAGATGAGACCCAGTACTTC. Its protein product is CASSPLAGDETQYF.

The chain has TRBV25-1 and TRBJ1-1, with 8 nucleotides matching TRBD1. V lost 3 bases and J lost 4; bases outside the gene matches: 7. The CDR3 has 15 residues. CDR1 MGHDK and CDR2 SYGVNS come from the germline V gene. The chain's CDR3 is CASSDPTQGVTEAFF. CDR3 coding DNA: TGTGCCAGCAGTGACCCAACACAGGGGGTCACTGAAGCTTTCTTT.

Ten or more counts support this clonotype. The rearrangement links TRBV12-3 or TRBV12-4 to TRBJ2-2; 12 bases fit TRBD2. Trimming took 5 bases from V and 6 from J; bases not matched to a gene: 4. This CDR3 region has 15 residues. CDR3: CASSKLAGGAGELFF. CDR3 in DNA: TGTGCCAGCAGTAAACTAGCGGGAGGCGCCGGGGAGCTGTTTTTT.

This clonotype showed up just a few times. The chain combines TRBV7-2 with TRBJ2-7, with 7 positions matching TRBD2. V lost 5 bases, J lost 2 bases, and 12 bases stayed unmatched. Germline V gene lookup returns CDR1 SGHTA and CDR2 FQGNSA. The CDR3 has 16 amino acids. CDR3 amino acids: CASSRGGASGTYEQYF. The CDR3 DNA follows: TGTGCCAGCAGCCGTGGCGGGGCTAGCGGCACCTACGAGCAGTACTTC.

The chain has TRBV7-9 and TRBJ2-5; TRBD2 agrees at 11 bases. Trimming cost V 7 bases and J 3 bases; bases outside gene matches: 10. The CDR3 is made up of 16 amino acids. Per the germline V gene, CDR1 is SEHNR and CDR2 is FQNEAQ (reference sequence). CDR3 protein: CASTLPGGLAEETQYF. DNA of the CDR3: TGTGCCAGCACCCTCCCGGGGGGACTAGCGGAAGAGACCCAGTACTTC.

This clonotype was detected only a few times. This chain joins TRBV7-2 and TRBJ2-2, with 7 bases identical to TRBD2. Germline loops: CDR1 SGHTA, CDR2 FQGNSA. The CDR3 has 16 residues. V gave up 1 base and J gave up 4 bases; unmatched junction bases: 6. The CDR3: CASSLGGGRGTGELFF. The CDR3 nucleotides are TGTGCCAGCAGCTTAGGGGGGGGGAGAGGCACCGGGGAGCTGTTTTTT. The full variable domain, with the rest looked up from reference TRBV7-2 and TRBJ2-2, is GAGVSQSPSNKVTEKGKDVELRCDPISGHTALYWYRQSLGQGLEFLIYFQGNSAPDKSGLPSDRFSAERTGGSVSTLTIQRTQQEDSAVYLCASSLGGGRGTGELFFGEGSRLTVL.

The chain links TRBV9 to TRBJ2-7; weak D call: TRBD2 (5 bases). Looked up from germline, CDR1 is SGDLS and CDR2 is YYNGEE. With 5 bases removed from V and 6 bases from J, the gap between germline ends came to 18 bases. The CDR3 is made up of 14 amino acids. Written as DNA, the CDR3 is TGTGCCAGCAGTAAGGACTTAAAGACGGGCGAGCAGTACTTC. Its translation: CASSKDLKTGEQYF.

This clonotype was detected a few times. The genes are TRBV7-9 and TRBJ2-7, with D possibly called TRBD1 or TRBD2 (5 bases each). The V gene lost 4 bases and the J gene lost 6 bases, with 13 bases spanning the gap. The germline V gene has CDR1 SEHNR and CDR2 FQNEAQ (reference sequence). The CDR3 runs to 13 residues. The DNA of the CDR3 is TGTGCCAGCAGCTCCGGGACCCCCCGCGAGCAGTACTTC. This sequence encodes CASSSGTPREQYF.

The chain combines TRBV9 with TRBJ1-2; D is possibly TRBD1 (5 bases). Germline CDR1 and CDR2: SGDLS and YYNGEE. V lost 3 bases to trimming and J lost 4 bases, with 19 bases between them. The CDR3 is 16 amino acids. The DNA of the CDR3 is TGTGCCAGCAGCGCGGACCCGGGACGGACATTCTATGGCTACACCTTC. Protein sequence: CASSADPGRTFYGYTF.

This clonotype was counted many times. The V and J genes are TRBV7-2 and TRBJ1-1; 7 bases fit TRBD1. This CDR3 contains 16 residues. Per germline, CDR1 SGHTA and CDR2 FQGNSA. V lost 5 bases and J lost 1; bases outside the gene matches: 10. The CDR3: CASSLRPGQPNTEAFF. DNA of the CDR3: TGTGCCAGCAGCCTCCGACCGGGACAGCCGAACACTGAAGCTTTCTTT. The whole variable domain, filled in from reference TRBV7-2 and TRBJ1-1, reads GAGVSQSPSNKVTEKGKDVELRCDPISGHTALYWYRQSLGQGLEFLIYFQGNSAPDKSGLPSDRFSAERTGGSVSTLTIQRTQQEDSAVYLCASSLRPGQPNTEAFFGQGTRLTVV.

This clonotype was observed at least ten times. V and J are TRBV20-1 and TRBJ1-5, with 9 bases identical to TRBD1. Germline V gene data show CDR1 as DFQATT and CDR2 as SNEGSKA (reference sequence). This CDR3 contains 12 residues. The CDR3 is CGTGRQNQPQHF. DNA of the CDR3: TGCGGGACAGGGAGGCAAAATCAGCCCCAGCATTTT.

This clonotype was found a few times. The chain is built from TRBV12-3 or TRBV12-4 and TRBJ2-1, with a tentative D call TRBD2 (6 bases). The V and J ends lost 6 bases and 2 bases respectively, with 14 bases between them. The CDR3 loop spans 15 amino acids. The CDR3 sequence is CASSKAGPTYNEQFF. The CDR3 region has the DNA TGTGCCAGCAGCAAAGCGGGCCCAACCTACAATGAGCAGTTCTTC.

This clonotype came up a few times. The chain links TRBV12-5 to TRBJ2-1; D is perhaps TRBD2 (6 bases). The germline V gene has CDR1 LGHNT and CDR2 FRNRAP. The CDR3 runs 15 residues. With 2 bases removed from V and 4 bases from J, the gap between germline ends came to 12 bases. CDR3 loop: CASGLIGGLYNEQFF. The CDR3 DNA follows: TGTGCTAGTGGTTTGATAGGAGGGCTGTACAATGAGCAGTTCTTC.

The CDR3 sequence: CASSQGLVRGDEQFF. The DNA of the CDR3 is TGTGCCAGCAGCCAAGGACTAGTTCGCGGCGATGAGCAGTTCTTC. The chain couples TRBV14 to TRBJ2-1; TRBD2 might be the D (6 bases). V shed 1 base and J shed 8 bases, with 15 bases lying between them. Germline loops: CDR1 SGHDN, CDR2 FVKESK. There are 15 residues in the CDR3.

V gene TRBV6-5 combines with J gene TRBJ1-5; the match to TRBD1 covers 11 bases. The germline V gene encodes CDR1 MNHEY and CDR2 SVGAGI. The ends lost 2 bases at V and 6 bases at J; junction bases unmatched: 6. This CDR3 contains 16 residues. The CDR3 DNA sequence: TGTGCCAGCAGTTACCGGGACAGGGGGGTGCGTCAGCCCCAGCATTTT. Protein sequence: CASSYRDRGVRQPQHF.

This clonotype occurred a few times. In DNA form, the CDR3 reads TGTGCCAGCAGCTCCCGGCCGGGACAGGGGGCTGCCAAAAACATTCAGTACTTC. Protein: CASSSRPGQGAAKNIQYF. The V call is TRBV11-1, the J call TRBJ2-4; 12 bases are shared with TRBD1. Trimming removed 4 bases from V and 1 base from J; junction bases left unmatched: 8. Germline loops: CDR1 SGHAT, CDR2 FQDESV (reference sequence). CDR3 length: 18 residues.

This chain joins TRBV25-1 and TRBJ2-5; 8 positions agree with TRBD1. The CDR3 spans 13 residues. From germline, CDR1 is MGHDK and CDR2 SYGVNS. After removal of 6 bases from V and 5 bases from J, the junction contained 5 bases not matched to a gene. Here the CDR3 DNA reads TGTGCCAGCAGGGAGACAGGGGTGGAGACCCAGTACTTC. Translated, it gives CASRETGVETQYF. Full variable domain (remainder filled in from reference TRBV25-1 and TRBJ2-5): EADIYQTPRYLVIGTGKKITLECSQTMGHDKMYWYQQDPGMELHLIHYSYGVNSTEKGDLSSESTVSRIRTEHFPLTLESARPSHTSQYLCASRETGVETQYFGPGTRLLVL.

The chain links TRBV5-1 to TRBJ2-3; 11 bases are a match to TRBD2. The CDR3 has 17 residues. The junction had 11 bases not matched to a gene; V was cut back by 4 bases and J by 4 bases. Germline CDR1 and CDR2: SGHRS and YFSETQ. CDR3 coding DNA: TGCGCCAGCAGCCCCCCCCTAGCGGGAGGAATCTCAGATACGCAGTATTTT. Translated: CASSPPLAGGISDTQYF.

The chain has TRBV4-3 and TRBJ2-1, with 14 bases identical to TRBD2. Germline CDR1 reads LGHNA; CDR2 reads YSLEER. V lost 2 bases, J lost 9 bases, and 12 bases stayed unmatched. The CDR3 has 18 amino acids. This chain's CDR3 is CASSQPPGLAGVGIEQFF. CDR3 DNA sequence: TGCGCCAGCAGCCAACCACCGGGACTAGCGGGAGTTGGTATTGAGCAGTTCTTC.

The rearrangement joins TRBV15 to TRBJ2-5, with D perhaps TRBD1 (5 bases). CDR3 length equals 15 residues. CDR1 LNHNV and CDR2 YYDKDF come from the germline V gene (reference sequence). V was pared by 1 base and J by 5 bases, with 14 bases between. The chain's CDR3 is CATSRATGGWETQYF. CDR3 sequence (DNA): TGTGCCACCAGCAGAGCTACAGGCGGCTGGGAGACCCAGTACTTC.

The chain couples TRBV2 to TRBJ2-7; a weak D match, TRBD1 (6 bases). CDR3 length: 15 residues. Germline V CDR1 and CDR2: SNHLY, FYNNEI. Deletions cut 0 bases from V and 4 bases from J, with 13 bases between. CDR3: CASSEAAGALYEQYF. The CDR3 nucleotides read TGTGCCAGCAGTGAAGCAGCAGGGGCCTTATACGAGCAGTACTTC.

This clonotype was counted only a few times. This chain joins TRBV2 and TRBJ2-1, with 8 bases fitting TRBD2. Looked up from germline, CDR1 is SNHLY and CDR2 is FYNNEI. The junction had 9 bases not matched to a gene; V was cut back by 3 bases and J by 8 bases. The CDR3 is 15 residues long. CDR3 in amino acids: CASSDEAGVSHEQFF. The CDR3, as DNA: TGTGCCAGCAGTGATGAAGCGGGAGTCAGTCATGAGCAGTTCTTC. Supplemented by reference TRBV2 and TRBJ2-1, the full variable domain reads EPEVTQTPSHQVTQMGQEVILRCVPISNHLYFYWYRQILGQKVEFLVSFYNNEISEKSEIFDDQFSVERPDGSNFTLKIRSTKLEDSAMYFCASSDEAGVSHEQFFGPGTRLTVL.

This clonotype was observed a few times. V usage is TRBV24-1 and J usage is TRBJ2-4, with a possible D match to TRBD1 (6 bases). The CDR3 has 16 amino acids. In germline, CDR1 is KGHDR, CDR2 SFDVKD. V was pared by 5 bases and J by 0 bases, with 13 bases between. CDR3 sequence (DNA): TGTGCCACCAGTGTGAGGACAGATCTAGCCAAAAACATTCAGTACTTC. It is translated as CATSVRTDLAKNIQYF.

CDR3 region: CASSKGMSDVQETQYF. The DNA of the CDR3 is TGTGCCAGCAGCAAGGGTATGTCGGATGTCCAAGAGACCCAGTACTTC. The rearrangement uses TRBV21-1 and TRBJ2-5. TRBV21-1 is marked as a pseudogene. This CDR3 region has 16 residues.

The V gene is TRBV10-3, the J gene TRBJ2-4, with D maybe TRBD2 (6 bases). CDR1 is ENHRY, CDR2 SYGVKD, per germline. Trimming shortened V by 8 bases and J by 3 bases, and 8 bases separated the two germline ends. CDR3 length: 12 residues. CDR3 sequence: CAISGGKNIQYF. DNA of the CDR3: TGTGCCATCTCCGGGGGCAAAAACATTCAGTACTTC.